This TCR beta chain was found in a study of T cell responses to AZD1222 COVID-19 vaccine. Study background: Second doses that came at about 4 or about 12 weeks were put together.

The method was immunoSEQ multiplex PCR; TCRdb's version includes in-frame clones alone and lacks a portion of them. The sample lists about 130,000 clones, roughly 85% seen once, with approximately 8% in the top ten. This clone was observed a single time. This sample comprised peripheral blood, obtained on day 0 of AZD1222 vaccination. The TCR comes from an adult in good health.

The CDR3 DNA follows: TGCGCCAGCAGTGATACTGGCTCTGAAGCTTTCTTT. Protein sequence: CASSDTGSEAFF. The V and J genes are TRBV10-1 and TRBJ1-1; D is ambiguous. Germline V lookup: CDR1 WNHNN, CDR2 SYGVQD (reference sequence). The germline V and J ends were trimmed by 3 bases and 6 bases, with 8 bases remaining between them. There are 12 residues in the CDR3.